This entry concerns a single T cell receptor beta chain. The CDR3 covers 16 residues. The J segment lost 4 bases and the V segment lost 4 bases, leaving 10 bases of the junction unmatched. Germline CDR1 and CDR2: LNHDA and SQIVND (reference sequence). The table came from immunoSEQ multiplex PCR; TCRdb's copy has only in-frame clones and leaves some out. The table has about 57,000 clones, just over 90% seen once. These data are taken from a study of technical replicates of blood from several donors. The sequenced sample consisted of PBMCs. This receptor was identified in a human donor in good health. Some clones in this sample may be carry-over from other donors' samples. This rearrangement joins TRBV19 to TRBJ2-1; TRBD2 aligns across 7 bases. This CDR3 is CASSTSGRAYYNEQFF. CDR3 sequence (DNA): TGTGCCAGTAGTACCTCGGGGAGGGCGTATTACAATGAGCAGTTCTTC.